The clone carrying this T cell receptor (beta chain) appeared many times. Initially, at the first diagnosis of hyperthyroidism and before any ophthalmopathy symptoms, blood was sampled. PBMCs were obtained from 9.5 to 10 ml fresh peripheral blood. The data are from a study of T cells in Graves' hyperthyroidism and ophthalmopathy. The germline gives CDR1 ENHRY, CDR2 SYGVKD. With V trimmed by 6 bases and J by 3 bases, 2 bases remained unmatched. The CDR3 sequence is 14 residues long. Amplification yielded TCR beta CDR3 regions, with RNA transcripts as the source. The HTBI primer set was used in a first-round RT-PCR of the TCR CDR3. TCRdb analysed the multiplex PCR reads with MiXCR anew, one entry per CDR3 protein. The table includes fewer than 450,000 distinct CDR3 sequences, about a sixth detected once.

Sequencing was performed on blood. This receptor was obtained from a woman in her 30s with Graves' hyperthyroidism that later progressed to Graves' ophthalmopathy. This sequence joins TRBV10-3 and TRBJ1-5; 10 bases align to TRBD1. Here the CDR3 reads CAIRGQGNNQPQHF. The DNA of the CDR3 is TGTGCCATCAGGGGACAGGGGAACAATCAGCCCCAGCATTTT.